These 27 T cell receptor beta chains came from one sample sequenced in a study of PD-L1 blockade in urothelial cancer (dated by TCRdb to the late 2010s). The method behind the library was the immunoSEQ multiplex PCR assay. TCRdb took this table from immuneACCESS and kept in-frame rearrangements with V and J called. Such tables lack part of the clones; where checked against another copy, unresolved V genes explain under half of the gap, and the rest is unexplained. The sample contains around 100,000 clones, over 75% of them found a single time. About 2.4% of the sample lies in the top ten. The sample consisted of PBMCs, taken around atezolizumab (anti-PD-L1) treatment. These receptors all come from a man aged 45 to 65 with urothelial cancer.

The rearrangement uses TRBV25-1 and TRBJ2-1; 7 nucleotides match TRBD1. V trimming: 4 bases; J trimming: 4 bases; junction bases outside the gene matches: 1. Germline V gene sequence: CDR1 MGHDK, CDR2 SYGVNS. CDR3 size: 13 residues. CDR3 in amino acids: CASSGDSYNEQFF. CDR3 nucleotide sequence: TGTGCCAGCAGTGGGGACAGTTACAATGAGCAGTTCTTC.

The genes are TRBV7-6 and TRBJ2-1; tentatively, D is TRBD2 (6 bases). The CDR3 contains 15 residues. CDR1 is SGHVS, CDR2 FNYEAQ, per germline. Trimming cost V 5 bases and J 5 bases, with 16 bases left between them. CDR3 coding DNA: TGTGCCAGCAGCCGCGGCGGGGCGAACGACAATGAGCAGTTCTTC. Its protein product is CASSRGGANDNEQFF.

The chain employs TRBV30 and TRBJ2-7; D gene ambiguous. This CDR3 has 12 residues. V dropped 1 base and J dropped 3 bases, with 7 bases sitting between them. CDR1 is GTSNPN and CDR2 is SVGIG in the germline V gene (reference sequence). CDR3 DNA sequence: TGTGCCTGGAGTGCACCAGGCTACGAGCAGTACTTC. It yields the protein CAWSAPGYEQYF.

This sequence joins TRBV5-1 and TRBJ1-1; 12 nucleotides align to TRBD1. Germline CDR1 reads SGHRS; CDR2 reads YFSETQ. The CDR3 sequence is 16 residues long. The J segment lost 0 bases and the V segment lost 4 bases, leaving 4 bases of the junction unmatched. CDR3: CASSPGTGGMNTEAFF. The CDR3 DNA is TGCGCCAGCAGCCCCGGGACAGGGGGCATGAACACTGAAGCTTTCTTT.

CDR3 nucleotides: TGTGCCAGCAGCTTAACAGCGGGAGGCCGCACAGATACGCAGTATTTT. Protein product: CASSLTAGGRTDTQYF. This sequence joins TRBV7-3 and TRBJ2-3; 9 nucleotides align to TRBD2. In germline, CDR1 is SGHTA, CDR2 FQGTGA. The junction had 2 bases not matched to a gene; V was cut back by 0 bases and J by 1 base. The CDR3 is 16 amino acids. Using reference TRBV7-3 and TRBJ2-3 for the parts outside the CDR3, the full variable domain is GAGVSQTPSNKVTEKGKYVELRCDPISGHTALYWYRQSLGQGPEFLIYFQGTGAADDSGLPNDRFFAVRPEGSVSTLKIQRTERGDSAVYLCASSLTAGGRTDTQYFGPGTRLTVL.

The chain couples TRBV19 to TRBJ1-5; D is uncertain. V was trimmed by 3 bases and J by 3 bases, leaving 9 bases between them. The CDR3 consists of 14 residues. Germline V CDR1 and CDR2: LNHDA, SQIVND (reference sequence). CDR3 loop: CASSILGLNQPQHF. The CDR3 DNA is TGTGCCAGTAGTATCCTCGGACTCAATCAGCCCCAGCATTTT.

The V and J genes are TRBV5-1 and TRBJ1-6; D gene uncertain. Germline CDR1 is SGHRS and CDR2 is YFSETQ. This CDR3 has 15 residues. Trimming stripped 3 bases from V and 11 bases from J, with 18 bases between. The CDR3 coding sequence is TGCGCCAGCAGCTCTGAAGACCCTTGGAGGACACCCCTCCACTTT. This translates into CASSSEDPWRTPLHF.

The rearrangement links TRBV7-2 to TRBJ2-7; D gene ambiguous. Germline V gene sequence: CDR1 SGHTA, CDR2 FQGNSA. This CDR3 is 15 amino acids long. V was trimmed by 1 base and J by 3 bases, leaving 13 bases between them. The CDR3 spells CASSLGAGTYYEQYF. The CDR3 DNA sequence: TGTGCCAGCAGCTTAGGGGCTGGAACTTACTACGAGCAGTACTTC.

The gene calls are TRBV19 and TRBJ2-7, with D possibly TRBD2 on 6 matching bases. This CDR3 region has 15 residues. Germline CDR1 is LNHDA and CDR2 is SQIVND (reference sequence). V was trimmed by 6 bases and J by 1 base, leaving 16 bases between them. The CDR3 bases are TGTGCCAGTAGCAAAGGGACTGACGGTTCCTACGAGCAGTACTTC. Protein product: CASSKGTDGSYEQYF.

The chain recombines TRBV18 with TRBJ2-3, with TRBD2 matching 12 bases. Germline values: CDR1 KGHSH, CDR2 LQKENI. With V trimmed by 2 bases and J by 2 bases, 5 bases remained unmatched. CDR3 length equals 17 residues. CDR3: CASSPNGLAGYTDTQYF. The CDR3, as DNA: TGTGCCAGCTCACCAAATGGACTAGCGGGATACACAGATACGCAGTATTTT.

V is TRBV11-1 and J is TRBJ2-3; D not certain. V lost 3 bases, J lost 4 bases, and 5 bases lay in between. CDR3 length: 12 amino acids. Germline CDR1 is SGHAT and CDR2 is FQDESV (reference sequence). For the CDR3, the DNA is TGTGCCAGCAGCTTCGGTCCAGATACGCAGTATTTT. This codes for CASSFGPDTQYF. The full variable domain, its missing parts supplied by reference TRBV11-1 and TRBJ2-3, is EAEVAQSPRYKITEKSQAVAFWCDPISGHATLYWYRQILGQGPELLVQFQDESVVDDSQLPKDRFSAERLKGVDSTLKIQPAELGDSAMYLCASSFGPDTQYFGPGTRLTVL.

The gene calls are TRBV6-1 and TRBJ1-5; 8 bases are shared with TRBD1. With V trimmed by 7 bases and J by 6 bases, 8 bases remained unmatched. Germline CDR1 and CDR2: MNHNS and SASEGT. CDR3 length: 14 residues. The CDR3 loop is CASIDRGVGQPQHF. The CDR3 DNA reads TGTGCCAGCATTGACAGGGGAGTTGGTCAGCCCCAGCATTTT.

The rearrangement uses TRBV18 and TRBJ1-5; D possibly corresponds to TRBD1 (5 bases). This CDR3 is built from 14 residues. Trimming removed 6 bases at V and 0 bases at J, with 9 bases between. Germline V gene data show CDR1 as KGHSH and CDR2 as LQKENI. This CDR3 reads CASSSQGSNQPQHF. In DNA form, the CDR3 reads TGTGCCAGCTCGTCTCAGGGTAGCAATCAGCCCCAGCATTTT.

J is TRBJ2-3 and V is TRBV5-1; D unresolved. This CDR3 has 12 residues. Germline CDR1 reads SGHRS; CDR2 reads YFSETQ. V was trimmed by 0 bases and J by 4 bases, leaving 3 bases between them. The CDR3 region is CASSLDSDTQYF. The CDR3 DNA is TGCGCCAGCAGCTTGGACTCAGATACGCAGTATTTT.

This chain's CDR3 is CASSGTMNTEAFF. DNA for the CDR3: TGTGCCAGCTCAGGCACCATGAACACTGAAGCTTTCTTT. This chain links TRBV18 with TRBJ1-1; D unclear. CDR1 KGHSH and CDR2 LQKENI come from the germline V gene. CDR3 size: 13 residues. V lost 5 bases and J 0 bases, leaving 7 bases between the germline ends.

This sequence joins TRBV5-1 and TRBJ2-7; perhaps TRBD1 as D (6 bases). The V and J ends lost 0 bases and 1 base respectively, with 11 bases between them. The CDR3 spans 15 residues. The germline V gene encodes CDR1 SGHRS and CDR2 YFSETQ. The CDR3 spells CASSLESTGSYEQYF. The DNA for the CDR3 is TGCGCCAGCAGCTTGGAGTCAACAGGGTCCTACGAGCAGTACTTC.

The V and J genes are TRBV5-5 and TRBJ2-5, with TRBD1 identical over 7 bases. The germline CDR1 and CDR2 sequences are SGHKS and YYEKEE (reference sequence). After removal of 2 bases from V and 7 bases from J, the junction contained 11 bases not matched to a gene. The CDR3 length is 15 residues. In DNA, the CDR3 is TGTGCCAGCAGCTTACAGGGGAACCCATCGGGGACCCAGTACTTC. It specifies CASSLQGNPSGTQYF.

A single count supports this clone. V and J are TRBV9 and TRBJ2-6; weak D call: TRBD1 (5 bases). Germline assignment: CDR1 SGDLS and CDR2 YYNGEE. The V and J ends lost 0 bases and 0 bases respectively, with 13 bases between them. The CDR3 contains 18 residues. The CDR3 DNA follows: TGTGCCAGCAGCGTAGTGGCAGGGTCTGTCTCTGGGGCCAACGTCCTGACTTTC. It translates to CASSVVAGSVSGANVLTF.

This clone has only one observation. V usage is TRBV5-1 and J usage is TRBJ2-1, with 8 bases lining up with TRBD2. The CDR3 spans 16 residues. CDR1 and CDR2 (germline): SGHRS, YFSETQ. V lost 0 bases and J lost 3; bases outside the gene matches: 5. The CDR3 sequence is CASSLDPGGRYNEQFF. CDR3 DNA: TGCGCCAGCAGCTTGGATCCGGGAGGGCGCTACAATGAGCAGTTCTTC. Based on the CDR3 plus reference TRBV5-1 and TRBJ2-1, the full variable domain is KAGVTQTPRYLIKTRGQQVTLSCSPISGHRSVSWYQQTPGQGLQFLFEYFSETQRNKGNFPGRFSGRQFSNSRSEMNVSTLELGDSALYLCASSLDPGGRYNEQFFGPGTRLTVL.

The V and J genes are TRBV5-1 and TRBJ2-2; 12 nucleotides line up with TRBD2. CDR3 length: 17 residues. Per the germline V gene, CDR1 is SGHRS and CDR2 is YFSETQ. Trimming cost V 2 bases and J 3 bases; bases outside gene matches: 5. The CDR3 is CASSFFLAGGDTGELFF. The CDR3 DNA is TGCGCCAGCAGCTTTTTCCTAGCGGGAGGGGACACCGGGGAGCTGTTTTTT. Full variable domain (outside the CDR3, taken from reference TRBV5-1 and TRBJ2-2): KAGVTQTPRYLIKTRGQQVTLSCSPISGHRSVSWYQQTPGQGLQFLFEYFSETQRNKGNFPGRFSGRQFSNSRSEMNVSTLELGDSALYLCASSFFLAGGDTGELFFGEGSRLTVL.

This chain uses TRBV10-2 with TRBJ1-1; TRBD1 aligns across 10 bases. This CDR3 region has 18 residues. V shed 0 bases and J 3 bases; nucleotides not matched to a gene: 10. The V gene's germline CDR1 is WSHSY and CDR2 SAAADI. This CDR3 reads CASSESVPGQGRDTEAFF. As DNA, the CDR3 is TGCGCCAGCAGTGAGTCTGTCCCGGGACAGGGGAGGGACACTGAAGCTTTCTTT.

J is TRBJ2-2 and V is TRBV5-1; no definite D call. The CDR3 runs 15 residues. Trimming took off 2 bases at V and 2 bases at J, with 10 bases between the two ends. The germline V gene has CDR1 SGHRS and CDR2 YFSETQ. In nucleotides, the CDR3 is TGCGCCAGCAGCTTTGCTGGGCAAAACACCGGGGAGCTGTTTTTT. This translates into CASSFAGQNTGELFF. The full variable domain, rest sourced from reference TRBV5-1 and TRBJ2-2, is KAGVTQTPRYLIKTRGQQVTLSCSPISGHRSVSWYQQTPGQGLQFLFEYFSETQRNKGNFPGRFSGRQFSNSRSEMNVSTLELGDSALYLCASSFAGQNTGELFFGEGSRLTVL.

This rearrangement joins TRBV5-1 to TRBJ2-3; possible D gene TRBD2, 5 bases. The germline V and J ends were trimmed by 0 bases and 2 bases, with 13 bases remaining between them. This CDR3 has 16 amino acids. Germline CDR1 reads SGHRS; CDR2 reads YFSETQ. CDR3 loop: CASSLGAGEDTDTQYF. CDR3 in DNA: TGCGCCAGCAGCTTGGGTGCGGGTGAAGACACAGATACGCAGTATTTT.

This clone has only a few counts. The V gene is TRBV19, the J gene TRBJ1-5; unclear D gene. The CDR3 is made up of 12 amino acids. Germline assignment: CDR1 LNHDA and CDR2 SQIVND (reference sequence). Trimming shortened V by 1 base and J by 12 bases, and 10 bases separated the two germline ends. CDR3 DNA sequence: TGTGCCAGTAGTATAGGCGGAGGGCTCCAGCATTTT. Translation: CASSIGGGLQHF.

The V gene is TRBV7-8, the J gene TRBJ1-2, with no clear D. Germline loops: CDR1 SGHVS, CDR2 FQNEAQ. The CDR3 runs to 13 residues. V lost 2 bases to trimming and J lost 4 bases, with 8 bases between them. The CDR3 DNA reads TGTGCCAGCAGCTTACGACAAGCCTATGGCTACACCTTC. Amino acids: CASSLRQAYGYTF.

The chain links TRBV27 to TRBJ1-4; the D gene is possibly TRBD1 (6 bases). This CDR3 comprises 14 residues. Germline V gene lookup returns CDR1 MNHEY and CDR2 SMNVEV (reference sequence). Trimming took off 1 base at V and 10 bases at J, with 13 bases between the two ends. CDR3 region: CASSLWGRDGKLFF. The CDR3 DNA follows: TGTGCCAGCAGTTTATGGGGGCGCGATGGAAAACTGTTTTTT.

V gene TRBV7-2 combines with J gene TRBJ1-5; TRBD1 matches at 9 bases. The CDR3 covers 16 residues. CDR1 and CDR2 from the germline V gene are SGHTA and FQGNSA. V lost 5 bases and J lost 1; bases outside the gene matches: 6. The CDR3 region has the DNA TGTGCCAGCAGCCCCAGGACAGGGGACAGCAATCAGCCCCAGCATTTT. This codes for CASSPRTGDSNQPQHF. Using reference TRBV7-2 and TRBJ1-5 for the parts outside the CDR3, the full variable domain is GAGVSQSPSNKVTEKGKDVELRCDPISGHTALYWYRQSLGQGLEFLIYFQGNSAPDKSGLPSDRFSAERTGGSVSTLTIQRTQQEDSAVYLCASSPRTGDSNQPQHFGDGTRLSIL.